Described below is a single T cell receptor beta chain sequence and its context. The CDR3 sequence is 15 residues long. Germline V CDR1 and CDR2: SGDLS, YYNGEE. V dropped 4 bases and J dropped 3; count of bases not matched to a gene: 7. Here immunoSEQ multiplex PCR was the method, and the copy in TCRdb shows in-frame clones only, minus some. In the table there are just over 250,000 clones, less than 90% of which are singletons. These data belong to a study of blood T cell repertoires in COVID-19. The clonotype was recovered from a man in his sixties who had recovered from COVID-19. The V call is TRBV9, the J call TRBJ1-3; TRBD1 agrees at 7 bases. Sequencing was done on a sample of peripheral blood. The CDR3 protein is CASSPGGNLGNTIYF. DNA for the CDR3: TGTGCCAGCAGCCCAGGGGGAAACCTTGGAAACACCATATATTTT.